The sequence of this T cell receptor (beta chain) was determined in a study of beta chain features in type 1 diabetes. What was sequenced were expressed TCRB transcripts, since all of the isolated RNA had been reverse transcribed. The data were produced by immunoSEQ multiplex PCR, yet TCRdb's version contains in-frame clones alone and is incomplete. The sample lists roughly 220,000 clones; around 15% were seen once. Sorting that relied on CD45RO/CCR7/CD25/CD127/CD95/CD27 yielded CD4+ naive, central memory, regulatory and stem cell-like memory cells. This clone turned up a few times. The antigen remains undetermined. Points from the study as a whole: Type 1 diabetes patients showed a moderate but significant shortening of TCRB CDR3s in all four CD4+ subsets. Healthy donors had naive, central memory and Treg TCRB repertoires that appeared less similar than those seen among patients.

Germline V CDR1 and CDR2: SQVTM, ANQGSEA. V was shortened by 2 bases and J by 3 bases, with 10 bases between the two germline ends. CDR3 length equals 14 residues. The gene calls are TRBV29-1 and TRBJ2-2, with D possibly TRBD1 on 6 matching bases. The receptor comes from a young man with type 1 diabetes. The specimen sequenced was naive CD4+ T cells from blood. The CDR3 region is CSVENRVDTGELFF. In DNA, the CDR3 is TGCAGCGTTGAAAACAGGGTTGACACCGGGGAGCTGTTTTTT.